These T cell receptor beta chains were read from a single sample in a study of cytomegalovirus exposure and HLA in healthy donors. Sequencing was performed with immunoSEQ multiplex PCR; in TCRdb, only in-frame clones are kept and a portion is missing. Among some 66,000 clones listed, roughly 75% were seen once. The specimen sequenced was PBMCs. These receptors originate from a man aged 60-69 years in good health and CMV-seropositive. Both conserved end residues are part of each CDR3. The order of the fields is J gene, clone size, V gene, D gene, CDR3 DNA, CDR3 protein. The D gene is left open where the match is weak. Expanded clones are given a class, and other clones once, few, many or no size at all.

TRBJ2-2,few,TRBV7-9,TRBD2,TGTGCCAGCAGCGGTAGCGGGGGGAACACCGGGGAGCTGTTTTTT,CASSGSGGNTGELFF
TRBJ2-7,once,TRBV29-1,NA,TGCAGCGTTGAAGTGGACGGGAGTTCCTACGAGCAGTACTTC,CSVEVDGSSYEQYF
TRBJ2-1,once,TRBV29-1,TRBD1,TGCAGCGTTGGCCGACAGGGGGCAAATGAGCAGTTCTTC,CSVGRQGANEQFF
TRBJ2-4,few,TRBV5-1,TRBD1,TGCGCCAGCAGCTTGGCCCGAGGACAGGGCGGCATTCAGTACTTC,CASSLARGQGGIQYF
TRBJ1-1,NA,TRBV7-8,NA,TGTGCCAGCAGCTTCAACAGCATGAACACTGAAGCTTTCTTT,CASSFNSMNTEAFF
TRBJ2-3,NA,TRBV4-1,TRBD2,TGCGCCAGCAGCCAAACACCCACTAGCGGGGGATACACAGATACGCAGTATTTT,CASSQTPTSGGYTDTQYF
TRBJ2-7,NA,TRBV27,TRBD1,TGTGCCAGCAGACCCCATCGACAGGGGAAATACGAGCAGTACTTC,CASRPHRQGKYEQYF
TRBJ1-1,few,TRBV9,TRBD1,TGTGCCAGCAGTGAAAGGGACAGGGGATCGAACACTGAAGCTTTCTTT,CASSERDRGSNTEAFF
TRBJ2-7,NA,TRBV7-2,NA,TGTGCCAGCAGCGACCAGGCGGGGAGCGCCTACGAGCAGTACTTC,CASSDQAGSAYEQYF
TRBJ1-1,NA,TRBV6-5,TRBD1,TGTGCCAGCAGCCGACAGGGGACGGAAGCTTTCTTT,CASSRQGTEAFF
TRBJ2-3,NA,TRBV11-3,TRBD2,TGTGCCAGCAGCTTAGGAATGGGGAGGGCAGCAGATACGCAGTATTTT,CASSLGMGRAADTQYF
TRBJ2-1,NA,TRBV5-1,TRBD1,TGCGCCAGCAGCTTGGCCCCGACAGGGTTCTACAATGAGCAGTTCTTC,CASSLAPTGFYNEQFF
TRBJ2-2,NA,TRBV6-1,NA,TGTGCCAGCAGGCAACCGAGCACCGGGGAGCTGTTTTTT,CASRQPSTGELFF
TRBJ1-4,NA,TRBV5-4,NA,TGTGCCAGCAGCTTGGGCGGGGACGGGCATGAAAAACTGTTTTTT,CASSLGGDGHEKLFF
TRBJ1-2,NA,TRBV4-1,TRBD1,TGCGCCAGCAGCCCAGGGGGACGAGGACAGCTCCCTTGGGGGTTCTATGGCTACACCTTC,CASSPGGRGQLPWGFYGYTF
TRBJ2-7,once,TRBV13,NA,TGTGCCAGCAGCTCTACCTCGATCCGGGACATAGGCTACGAGCAGTACTTC,CASSSTSIRDIGYEQYF
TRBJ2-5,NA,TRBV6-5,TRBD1,TGTGCCAGCAGTCGAGGGACAGGGGCGCCGGAGACCCAGTACTTC,CASSRGTGAPETQYF
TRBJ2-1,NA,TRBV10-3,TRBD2,TGTGCCATCAGGGCTACCGGGACTAGCGGGGGCAGCTCCTACAATGAGCAGTTCTTC,CAIRATGTSGGSSYNEQFF
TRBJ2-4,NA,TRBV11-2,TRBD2,TGTGCCAGCACTTCTGGGGGGGAGGCCAAAAACATTCAGTACTTC,CASTSGGEAKNIQYF
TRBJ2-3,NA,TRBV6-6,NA,TGTGCCAGCAGTTATAGGGCGGGAGATACGCAGTATTTT,CASSYRAGDTQYF
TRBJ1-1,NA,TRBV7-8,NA,TGTGCCAGCAGCTTAGCGCAGGGGTGGGGCACTGAAGCTTTCTTT,CASSLAQGWGTEAFF
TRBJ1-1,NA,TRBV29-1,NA,TGCAGCGGAGGCCGCGCAGGGTGGACTGAAGCTTTCTTT,CSGGRAGWTEAFF
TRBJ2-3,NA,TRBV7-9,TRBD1,TGTGCCAGCAGCTCCCGACAGGGGGCCCCAGATACGCAGTATTTT,CASSSRQGAPDTQYF
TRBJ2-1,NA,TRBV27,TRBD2,TGTGCCAGCAGTTTGCCGCGGACTAGCGGGAGGGTTTCTGAGCAGTTCTTC,CASSLPRTSGRVSEQFF
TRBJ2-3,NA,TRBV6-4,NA,TGTGCCAGCAGTGACAGGGGGTTTACAGATACGCAGTATTTT,CASSDRGFTDTQYF
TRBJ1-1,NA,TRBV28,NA,TGTGCCAGCAGTTTACGACATCCCGTGAACACTGAAGCTTTCTTT,CASSLRHPVNTEAFF
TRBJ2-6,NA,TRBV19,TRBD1,TGTGCCAGTAGTCCGGGACAGGGGATAACTGGGGCCAACGTCCTGACTTTC,CASSPGQGITGANVLTF
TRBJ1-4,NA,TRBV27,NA,TGTGCCAGCAGTTTATGGGGGGGATCACGTGAAAAACTGTTTTTT,CASSLWGGSREKLFF
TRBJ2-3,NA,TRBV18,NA,TGTGCCAGCTCACCACCAAGTATAGCGGAAGATACGCAGTATTTT,CASSPPSIAEDTQYF
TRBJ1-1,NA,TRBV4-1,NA,TGCGTCAGCAGCCAAGGAGGGGGGGGGACTGAAGCTTTCTTT,CVSSQGGGGTEAFF
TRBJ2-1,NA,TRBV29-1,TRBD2,TGCAGCGTTGAACCCCCAGCGGGGGGATACAATGAGCAGTTCTTC,CSVEPPAGGYNEQFF
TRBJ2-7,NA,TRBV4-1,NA,TGCGCCAGCAGCCAACTGCGTACTAGCTCCTACGAGCAGTACTTC,CASSQLRTSSYEQYF
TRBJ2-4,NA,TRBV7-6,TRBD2,TGTGCCAGCAGCTTAGCGCCCCCCACAGCGGGGGCCAAAAACATTCAGTACTTC,CASSLAPPTAGAKNIQYF
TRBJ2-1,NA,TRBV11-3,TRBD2,TGTGCCAGCAGCTCCTCGGGACTAGCGCACAAAACGAATGAGCAGTTCTTC,CASSSSGLAHKTNEQFF
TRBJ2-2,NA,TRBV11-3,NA,TGTGCCAGCAGCCTAGGCGTCACCGGGGAGCTGTTTTTT,CASSLGVTGELFF
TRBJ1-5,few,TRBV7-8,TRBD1,TGTGCCAGCAGCCGTACAGGGGATCAGCCCCAGCATTTT,CASSRTGDQPQHF
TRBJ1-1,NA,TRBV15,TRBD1,TGTGCCACCAGTCCTCCGCCGGGACAGGGGAGCACTGAAGCTTTCTTT,CATSPPPGQGSTEAFF